The rows below give T cell receptor beta chains drawn from one sample of a study of glioma-infiltrating T cells. Each CDR3 protein is one row after TCRdb ran MiXCR on the multiplex PCR reads. The data hold around 100,000 distinct CDR3 sequences, with 25% to 30% observed a single time. The sequenced sample consisted of glioma tissue, nonneoplastic brain tissue, or PBMCs (not recorded which). The receptors stem from a human donor with low-grade glioma or glioblastoma, undergoing nonglioma brain surgery, or in good health (not recorded which). The CDR3 runs from the conserved cysteine through the conserved F or W.

v_call cdr3_aa
TRBV12-3/TRBV12-4 CASSLMGSPNEQFF
TRBV9 CASSVENGYSSGNTIYF
TRBV29-1 CSVHRDDTQYF
TRBV6-1 CASRIDGYSNQPQHF
TRBV20-1 CSTNPLAGRTQYF
TRBV4-3 CASSHTSDEQFF
TRBV20-1 CSARGASGAEGTQYF
TRBV6-1 CASIQLGTGSGTEAFF
TRBV12-3/TRBV12-4 CASSLGLSTEAFF
TRBV7-6 CASSLLGADGTDTQYF
TRBV12-3/TRBV12-4 CASADVPNTIYF
TRBV7-8 CASSQTVSYEQYF
TRBV29-1 CSVDGPGRTEAFF
TRBV28 CASRPRGGDEQFF
TRBV7-9 CASSFGMGQPQHF
TRBV6-1 CASSLVLYGYTF
TRBV10-3 CAITTSGAFSYEQYF
TRBV11-2 CASSLVPSGPYQETQYF
TRBV7-2 CASSNTGGTEAFF
TRBV4-2 CASTRGGETGELFF
TRBV7-9 CASSFLAATDTQYF
TRBV6-1 CAAGPTGSLNQPQHF
TRBV29-1 CSVEDPISRETQYF
TRBV20-1 CSASSPRTLGETQYF
TRBV7-7 CASSLGRSGGNEQFF
TRBV29-1 CSVSTGTGPGNTIYF
TRBV12-3/TRBV12-4 CASIIWNVNTEAFF
TRBV6-1 CASRTQGGEETQYF
TRBV19 CASSIDQGHGDIQYF
TRBV7-2 CASTSQRGGLTGELFF
TRBV7-9 CASSSRGLDYGYTF
TRBV20-1 CSASVPLGTYEQFF
TRBV6-1 CASSSAPQEGNEQFF
TRBV29-1 CSVEGEGGGYGYTF
TRBV3-1 CASSFRPLAGKETQYF
TRBV19 CASKKHVEWTEAFF
TRBV4-3 CASSQETNLNTEAFF
TRBV6-4 CASSEQALSGANVLTF
TRBV20-1 CSARDRSDTEAFF
TRBV4-3 CASSQGVAGSYEQYF
TRBV20-1 CSARDTSGGFNEQFF
TRBV6-1 CASSEIWGVKGEQYF
TRBV7-2 CASSPMGTSYEQYF
TRBV11-2 CASSPPTGMGEKLFF
TRBV27 CASSFAGRDTQYF
TRBV5-6 CAGSFQSSGEQYF
TRBV28 CASIQGGGGQETQYF
TRBV4-3 CASSQDIGQHYEQYF
TRBV4-2 CASSQIGQMNTEALF
TRBV20-1 CSASQGDGSPLHF
TRBV7-6 CASSPRTSGGPTDTQYF
TRBV12-3/TRBV12-4 CAIKPGGIHTDTPYF
TRBV7-2 CASSLAGNYGYTF